Here is one TCR beta chain with its context. The antigen is not known. Produced via immunoSEQ multiplex PCR; TCRdb's table is partial and in-frame only. The table has 150,000 or so clones, more than 90% seen once. This sample stems from a study of T cell responses to AZD1222 COVID-19 vaccine. Background on the study: Second doses were pooled across both intervals (about 4 or about 12 weeks).

Points from the study as a whole: Of the AZD1222 recipients, only six were seropositive at baseline. CD4 TCRs associated with vaccination spanned spike, dominating at 160-218 and 743-854.

The germline gives CDR1 SGHTA, CDR2 FQGTGA. The CDR3 is made up of 18 amino acids. Unmatched junction bases numbered 12, after V lost 1 base and J lost 5 bases. This receptor was obtained from an adult in good health. This chain joins TRBV7-3 and TRBJ2-2; the match to TRBD2 covers 8 bases. The sequencing used peripheral blood, collected on day 0 of AZD1222 vaccination. CDR3 sequence (DNA): TGTGCCAGCAGCTTAAACCCCGGGGTAGCGGGGCCTACCGGGGAGCTGTTTTTT. Translated: CASSLNPGVAGPTGELFF.